This T cell receptor beta chain was retrieved from a study of cytomegalovirus exposure and HLA in healthy donors. Study outcomes and limitations: Reports credit the classifier with highly specific, highly sensitive diagnosis of cytomegalovirus status. Reportedly, HLA-A and HLA-B alleles of most subjects were accurately predicted from TCR beta.

As to this clone: The antigen is unknown.

This PCR relied on a set of 60 Vbeta primers and 13 Jbeta primers. Clones were read by immunoSEQ multiplex PCR, and TCRdb kept only the in-frame ones, dropping some. The sample data list 130,000 or so clones. The J segment lost 4 bases and the V segment lost 5 bases, leaving 8 bases of the junction unmatched. The CDR3 has 16 amino acids. Germline CDR1 reads SGHTA; CDR2 reads FQGTGA. The chain joins TRBV7-3 to TRBJ1-1; 12 bases are shared with TRBD1. What was sequenced was PBMCs. This receptor was obtained from a woman aged 40 to 50 in good health and CMV-seronegative. CDR3: CASSPMGQGAGTEAFF. The CDR3 DNA follows: TGTGCCAGCAGCCCGATGGGACAGGGGGCTGGCACTGAAGCTTTCTTT. The complete variable domain, with remaining parts taken from reference TRBV7-3 and TRBJ1-1, reads GAGVSQTPSNKVTEKGKYVELRCDPISGHTALYWYRQSLGQGPEFLIYFQGTGAADDSGLPNDRFFAVRPEGSVSTLKIQRTERGDSAVYLCASSPMGQGAGTEAFFGQGTRLTVV.